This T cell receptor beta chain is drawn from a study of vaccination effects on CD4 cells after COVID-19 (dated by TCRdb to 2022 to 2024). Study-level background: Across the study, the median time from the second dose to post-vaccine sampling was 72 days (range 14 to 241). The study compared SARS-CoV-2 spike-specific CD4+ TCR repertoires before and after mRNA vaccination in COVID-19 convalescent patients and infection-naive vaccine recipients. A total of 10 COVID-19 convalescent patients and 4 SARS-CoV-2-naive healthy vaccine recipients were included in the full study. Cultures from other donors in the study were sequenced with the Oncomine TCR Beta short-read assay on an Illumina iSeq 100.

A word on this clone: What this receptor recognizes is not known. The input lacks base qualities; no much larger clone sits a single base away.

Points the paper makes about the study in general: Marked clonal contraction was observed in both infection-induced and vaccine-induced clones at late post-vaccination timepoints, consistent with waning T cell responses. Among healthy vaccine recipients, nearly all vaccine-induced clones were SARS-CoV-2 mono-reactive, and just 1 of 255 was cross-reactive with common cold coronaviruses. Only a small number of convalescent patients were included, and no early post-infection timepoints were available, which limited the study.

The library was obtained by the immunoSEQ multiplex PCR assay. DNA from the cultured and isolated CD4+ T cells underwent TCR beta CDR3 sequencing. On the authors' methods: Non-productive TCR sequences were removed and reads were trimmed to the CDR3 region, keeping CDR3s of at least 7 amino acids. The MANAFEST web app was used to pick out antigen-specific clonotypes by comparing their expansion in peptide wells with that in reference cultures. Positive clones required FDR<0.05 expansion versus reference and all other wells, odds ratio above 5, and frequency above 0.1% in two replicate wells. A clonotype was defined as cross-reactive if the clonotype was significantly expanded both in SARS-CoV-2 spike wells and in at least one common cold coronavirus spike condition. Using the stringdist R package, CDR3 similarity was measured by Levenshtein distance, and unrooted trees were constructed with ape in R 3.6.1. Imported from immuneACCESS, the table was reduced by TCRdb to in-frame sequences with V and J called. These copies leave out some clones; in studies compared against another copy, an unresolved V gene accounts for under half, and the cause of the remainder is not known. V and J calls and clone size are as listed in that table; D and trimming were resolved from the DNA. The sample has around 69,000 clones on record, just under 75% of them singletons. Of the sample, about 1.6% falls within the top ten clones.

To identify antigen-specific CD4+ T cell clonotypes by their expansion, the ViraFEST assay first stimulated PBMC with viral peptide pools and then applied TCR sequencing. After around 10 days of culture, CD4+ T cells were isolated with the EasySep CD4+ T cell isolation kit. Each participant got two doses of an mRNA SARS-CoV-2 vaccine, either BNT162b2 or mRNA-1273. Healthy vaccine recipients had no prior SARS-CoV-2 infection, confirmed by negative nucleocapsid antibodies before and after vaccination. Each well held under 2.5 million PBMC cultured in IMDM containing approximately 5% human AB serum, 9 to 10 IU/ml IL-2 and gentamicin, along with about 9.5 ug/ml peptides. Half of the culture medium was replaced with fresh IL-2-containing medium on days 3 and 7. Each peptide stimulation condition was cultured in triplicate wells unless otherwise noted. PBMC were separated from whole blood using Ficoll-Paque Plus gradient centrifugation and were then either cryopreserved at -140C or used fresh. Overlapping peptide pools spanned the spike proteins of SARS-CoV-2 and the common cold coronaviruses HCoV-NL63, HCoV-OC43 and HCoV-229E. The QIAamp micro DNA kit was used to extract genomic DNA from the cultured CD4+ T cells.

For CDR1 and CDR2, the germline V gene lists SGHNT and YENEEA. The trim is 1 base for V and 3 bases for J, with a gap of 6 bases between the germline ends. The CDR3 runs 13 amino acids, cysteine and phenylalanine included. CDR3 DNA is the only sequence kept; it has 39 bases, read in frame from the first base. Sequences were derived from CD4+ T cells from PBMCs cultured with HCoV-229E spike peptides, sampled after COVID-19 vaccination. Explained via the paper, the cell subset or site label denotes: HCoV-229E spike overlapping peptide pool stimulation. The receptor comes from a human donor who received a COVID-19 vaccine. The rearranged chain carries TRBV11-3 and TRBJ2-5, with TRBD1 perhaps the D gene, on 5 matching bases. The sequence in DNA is TGTGCCAGCAGCTTAGGACAGAAAGAGACCCAGTACTTC. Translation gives CASSLGQKETQYF.